The rows below give T cell receptor beta chains drawn from one sample of a study of T-cell memory formation after mild COVID-19. MiXCR, run by TCRdb on the 5' RACE reads, gives a single entry per CDR3 protein. This sample has tens of thousands of distinct CDR3 sequences, with around 15% found just once. The material sequenced was PBMCs or a T cell subset sorted from them (not recorded which). The receptors here all came from an adult woman who had mild COVID-19 (a few samples of this study predate the infection). Cell type and time point are not known. CDR3s include the opening cysteine and the closing phenylalanine or tryptophan. Fields, in order: J gene, CDR3 length, V gene, clone size, D gene, CDR3 protein, CDR3 DNA. A D gene is named only where the DNA matches it firmly. Where a row states a size, it is once, few, many or the class of an expanded clone; other rows omit it.

j_call: TRBJ2-5
cdr3_length: 16
v_call: TRBV5-1
clone_size: many
d_call: .
cdr3_aa: CASSLAPTGELETQYF
cdr3_nt: TGCGCCAGCAGCTTGGCTCCGACCGGGGAGTTAGAGACCCAGTACTTC

j_call: TRBJ2-5
cdr3_length: 15
v_call: TRBV7-8
clone_size: .
d_call: .
cdr3_aa: CASSLDPGGRGAQYF
cdr3_nt: TGTGCCAGCAGCTTAGATCCGGGGGGCCGTGGGGCCCAGTACTTC

j_call: TRBJ1-2
cdr3_length: 14
v_call: TRBV28
clone_size: few
d_call: TRBD1
cdr3_aa: CASSLDRSFYGYTF
cdr3_nt: TGTGCCAGCAGTTTGGACAGGTCCTTCTATGGCTACACCTTC

j_call: TRBJ2-1
cdr3_length: 16
v_call: TRBV11-2
clone_size: .
d_call: TRBD2
cdr3_aa: CVSSSYSGGPYNEQFF
cdr3_nt: TGTGTCAGCAGCTCCTACAGCGGGGGGCCCTACAATGAGCAGTTCTTC

j_call: TRBJ2-1
cdr3_length: 13
v_call: TRBV20-1
clone_size: many
d_call: .
cdr3_aa: CSVGLLSYNEQFF
cdr3_nt: TGCAGTGTCGGACTTTTGTCCTACAATGAGCAGTTCTTC

j_call: TRBJ2-5
cdr3_length: 14
v_call: TRBV7-3
clone_size: many
d_call: .
cdr3_aa: CASSPGPGVETQYF
cdr3_nt: TGTGCCAGCAGCCCAGGCCCAGGGGTTGAGACCCAGTACTTC

j_call: TRBJ2-5
cdr3_length: 17
v_call: TRBV29-1
clone_size: .
d_call: TRBD2
cdr3_aa: CSVESGVAGGREETQYF
cdr3_nt: TGCAGCGTTGAAAGTGGGGTAGCGGGGGGCCGCGAAGAGACCCAGTACTTC

j_call: TRBJ1-2
cdr3_length: 12
v_call: TRBV12-3/TRBV12-4
clone_size: .
d_call: .
cdr3_aa: CASTRGDYGYTF
cdr3_nt: TGTGCCAGCACCCGAGGAGACTATGGCTACACCTTC

j_call: TRBJ2-5
cdr3_length: 13
v_call: TRBV2
clone_size: .
d_call: .
cdr3_aa: CASVPNSGETQYF
cdr3_nt: TGTGCCAGCGTACCGAACTCTGGAGAGACCCAGTACTTC

j_call: TRBJ1-1
cdr3_length: 14
v_call: TRBV25-1
clone_size: .
d_call: TRBD1
cdr3_aa: CASSLGTGKTEAFF
cdr3_nt: TGTGCCAGCAGCCTCGGGACAGGGAAGACTGAAGCTTTCTTT

j_call: TRBJ1-1
cdr3_length: 14
v_call: TRBV5-1
clone_size: .
d_call: TRBD1
cdr3_aa: CASSLDQGGTEAFF
cdr3_nt: TGCGCCAGCAGCTTGGACCAGGGGGGCACTGAAGCTTTCTTT

j_call: TRBJ2-2
cdr3_length: 14
v_call: TRBV20-1
clone_size: few
d_call: .
cdr3_aa: CSARGGADTGELFF
cdr3_nt: TGCAGTGCTAGAGGTGGGGCCGACACCGGGGAGCTGTTTTTT

j_call: TRBJ1-2
cdr3_length: 14
v_call: TRBV7-6
clone_size: .
d_call: .
cdr3_aa: CASSLTKGHYGYTF
cdr3_nt: TGTGCCAGCAGCCTCACTAAGGGGCACTATGGCTACACCTTC

j_call: TRBJ2-3
cdr3_length: 16
v_call: TRBV3-1
clone_size: .
d_call: .
cdr3_aa: CASLGNAAGRKDTQYF
cdr3_nt: TGTGCCAGCCTCGGGAACGCGGCGGGGCGAAAAGATACGCAGTATTTT

j_call: TRBJ1-1
cdr3_length: 15
v_call: TRBV5-1
clone_size: .
d_call: .
cdr3_aa: CASSLGQSMNTEAFF
cdr3_nt: TGCGCCAGCAGCTTGGGACAGAGCATGAACACTGAAGCTTTCTTT

j_call: TRBJ1-3
cdr3_length: 19
v_call: TRBV2
clone_size: .
d_call: .
cdr3_aa: CASSKGRDTTSDAGNTIYF
cdr3_nt: TGTGCCAGCAGCAAGGGTCGGGACACTACTTCGGATGCTGGAAACACCATATATTTT

j_call: TRBJ2-1
cdr3_length: 11
v_call: TRBV24-1
clone_size: once
d_call: .
cdr3_aa: CATSDSAEQFF
cdr3_nt: TGTGCCACCAGTGATTCGGCTGAGCAGTTCTTC

j_call: TRBJ2-7
cdr3_length: 15
v_call: TRBV12-3/TRBV12-4
clone_size: few
d_call: .
cdr3_aa: CASSPLSWGGYEQYF
cdr3_nt: TGTGCCAGCAGTCCACTTTCTTGGGGCGGCTACGAGCAGTACTTC

j_call: TRBJ2-5
cdr3_length: 13
v_call: TRBV5-1
clone_size: .
d_call: .
cdr3_aa: CASSLAGLETQYF
cdr3_nt: TGCGCCAGCAGCTTGGCCGGGTTGGAGACCCAGTACTTC

j_call: TRBJ2-3
cdr3_length: 14
v_call: TRBV7-9
clone_size: .
d_call: TRBD2
cdr3_aa: CASSRGGYTDTQYF
cdr3_nt: TGTGCCAGCAGCCGGGGGGGATACACAGATACGCAGTATTTT

j_call: TRBJ2-7
cdr3_length: 12
v_call: TRBV12-3/TRBV12-4
clone_size: few
d_call: .
cdr3_aa: CASSLYPYEQYF
cdr3_nt: TGTGCCAGCAGTTTATACCCCTACGAGCAGTACTTC

j_call: TRBJ2-6
cdr3_length: 16
v_call: TRBV4-2
clone_size: .
d_call: .
cdr3_aa: CASSGDGDSGANVLTF
cdr3_nt: TGTGCCAGCAGCGGGGACGGCGACTCTGGGGCCAACGTCCTGACTTTC